This T cell receptor beta chain was documented in a study of PD-1 blockade in classical Hodgkin lymphoma. With 3 bases removed from V and 5 bases from J, the gap between germline ends came to 15 bases. There are 14 residues in the CDR3. Germline assignment: CDR1 SGHRS and CDR2 YFSETQ. Exposure to brentuximab vedotin varied, and each patient had relapsed following autologous stem cell transplantation. This clone was observed once. Assay: immunoSEQ multiplex PCR; the TCRdb copy retains only in-frame clones and omits some. The table has 20,000 to 30,000 clones, approximately 80% seen once. Sample: peripheral blood mononuclear cells (PBMCs), taken before the second cycle of nivolumab. The receptor was derived from a human donor with classical Hodgkin lymphoma. The rearrangement uses TRBV5-1 and TRBJ2-7; tentatively, D is TRBD1 (5 bases). The CDR3 coding sequence is TGCGCCAGCAGCTGGGTCCTAGGGGCGAACGAGCAGTACTTC. This gives the protein CASSWVLGANEQYF.